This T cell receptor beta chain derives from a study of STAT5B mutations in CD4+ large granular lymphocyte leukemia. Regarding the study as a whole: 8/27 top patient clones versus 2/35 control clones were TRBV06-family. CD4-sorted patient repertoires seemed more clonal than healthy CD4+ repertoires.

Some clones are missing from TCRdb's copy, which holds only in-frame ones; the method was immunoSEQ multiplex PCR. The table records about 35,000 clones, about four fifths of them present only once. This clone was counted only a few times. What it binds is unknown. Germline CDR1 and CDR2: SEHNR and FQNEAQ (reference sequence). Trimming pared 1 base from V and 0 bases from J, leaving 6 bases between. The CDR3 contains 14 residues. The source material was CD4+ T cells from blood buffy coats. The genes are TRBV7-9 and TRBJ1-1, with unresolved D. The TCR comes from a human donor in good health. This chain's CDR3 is CASSLDPMNTEAFF. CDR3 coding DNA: TGTGCCAGCAGCTTAGATCCCATGAACACTGAAGCTTTCTTT.